This TCR beta chain was recorded in a study of shared clonotypes between healthy human individuals. Comment on this clone: The antigen is undetermined.

Whole-study results and caveats: It was anticipated that sequencing depth would influence how many clonotypes donors shared. A small donor pool kept down the genetic and exposure-history diversity that was represented. Researchers sampled only blood; tissue repertoires likely differ.

The assay was carried out at the deep level. Repertoires were generated with immunoSEQ multiplex PCR, while TCRdb's copy carries only in-frame clones and drops some. This sample yields roughly 510,000 clones, of which about 79% are seen a single time; roughly an eighth belongs to the top ten. This CDR3 contains 14 residues. In germline, CDR1 is SGHTA, CDR2 FQGNSA. Trimming pared 2 bases from V and 8 bases from J, leaving 13 bases between. The sample comprised PBMCs. The sequence came from a woman aged 40 to 50 in good health. Some clones in this sample may be carry-over from other donors' samples. The chain is built from TRBV7-2 and TRBJ2-1; D perhaps matches TRBD1 (5 bases). As DNA, the CDR3 is TGTGCCAGCAGCTTACTGGGCAGGGATGATGAGCAGTTCTTC. Encoded protein: CASSLLGRDDEQFF. Combining the CDR3 with reference TRBV7-2 and TRBJ2-1 gives the whole variable domain GAGVSQSPSNKVTEKGKDVELRCDPISGHTALYWYRQSLGQGLEFLIYFQGNSAPDKSGLPSDRFSAERTGGSVSTLTIQRTQQEDSAVYLCASSLLGRDDEQFFGPGTRLTVL.